This T cell receptor (beta chain) originates from a study of PD-L1 blockade in urothelial cancer (dated by TCRdb to about 2017). Regarding the complete study: Therapy was started in the mid-2010s for all patients, and atezolizumab 1,200 mg was administered intravenously every 3 weeks. About nine tenths of the roughly 30 patients were males with bladder-origin urothelial cancer, and 18 of 29 reported a prior smoking history. Patients had an ECOG performance status of 0 or 1 and had received between 0 and 3 prior chemotherapy regimens. Blood samples were analyzed 3 weeks after the start of treatment (second dose) and 6 weeks after the start of treatment. Blood samples gave median yields of around 150,000 T cells and more than 80,000 unique TCRs, along with a median clonality of around 0.08. The study was an exploratory multi-omic analysis of somatic, immune and clinical correlates of response to PD-L1 blockade with atezolizumab in urothelial cancer. Pretreatment tumor samples, along with matched peripheral blood serially collected before and after atezolizumab treatment, were subjected to TCR sequencing. Progression-free survival longer than 6 months counted as durable clinical benefit, and TCR features were additionally tested against both progression-free and overall survival. In the same patients, whole exome sequencing and RNA sequencing of pretreatment tumors were performed in addition to TCR sequencing. About 10 patients reached durable clinical benefit, while about 20 patients did not. Pretreatment blood TCR-seq was available for twenty-nine patients, at least one posttreatment blood collection was obtained for 25 or so patients, and tumor TCR-seq was available for 25 or so patients. Overall results and qualifications from the work: Improved progression-free and overall survival was associated with having pretreatment peripheral blood TCR clonality below the median. Because the sample size was small (n ≈ 31) and many exploratory analyses were performed, the results are intended to be hypothesis-generating. At 3 weeks after the start of treatment, tumor-associated TCR clones in peripheral blood had expanded more in patients with durable benefit (n ≈ 24, p = 0.022).

This clone was recorded once. The specificity of this receptor is unknown. Qualities for individual bases were not recorded, and no much larger clone is one base off. The time point label corresponds to: pretreatment peripheral blood. A total of 25 to 30 patients with locally advanced or metastatic urothelial carcinoma, treated at Memorial Sloan Kettering on a trial protocol, made up the cohort. Peripheral blood mononuclear cells were collected from each patient pretreatment and during treatment, giving between 1 and 8 total time points per patient. The Qiagen DNeasy Blood extraction kit was used to purify genomic DNA from total PBMCs and tumor samples. PBMCs were collected pretreatment and during treatment, and were isolated and stored as previously described. To estimate absolute template abundance from read counts, synthetic TCR analog templates were spiked into each PCR. The immunoSEQ assay used bias-controlled V and J gene primers to amplify TCRbeta CDR3 regions from genomic DNA. Sequencing of rearranged TCRbeta segments was performed at approximately 20X coverage. The published analysis was carried out like this. Sequencing errors were corrected by clustering and CDR3s were annotated against IMGT to assign V, D and J genes. Out-of-frame and stop-codon sequences were excluded, and only productive TCRbeta rearrangements were used in downstream analyses. Clonality was computed as one minus Shannon entropy normalized by the log of the number of unique productive sequences. Fisher's exact test with Benjamini-Hochberg correction, at a threshold of adjusted p below 0.01, was used to find clones that differed between time points or between blood and tumor. TCRdb took over this immuneACCESS table, retaining in-frame rearrangements with V and J assigned. Such tables are incomplete; in checked studies, under half of the missing clones stem from an unresolved V gene, and the remainder is unexplained. V and J calls and clone size are given by that table; D and trimming were obtained from the DNA. The sample table holds fewer than 45,000 clones, of which around four fifths were seen once. The biggest ten clones account for 6% to 7% of the sample.

Based on the germline V gene (reference sequence), the CDR1 and CDR2 sequences are LNHNV and YYDKDF. Spanning cysteine to phenylalanine, the CDR3 consists of 15 amino acids. Only the CDR3 DNA is retained, 45 bases long and in frame from the first base. The junction shows trimming of 5 bases on V and 0 bases on J, plus 11 bases between the germline ends. The V gene is TRBV15 and the J gene is TRBJ2-1; a confident D gene designation cannot be given. This TCR was sampled from a man between 60 and 75 years old with urothelial cancer. Source: PBMCs, taken around atezolizumab (anti-PD-L1) treatment. The CDR3 loop reads CATSARGTSYNEQFF. In nucleotides, the sequence is TGTGCCACCAGCGCGAGAGGAACCTCCTACAATGAGCAGTTCTTC.